The 27 T cell receptor beta chains in this list originate from one sample, sequenced in a study of memory CD4+ T cells and cytomegalovirus serostatus. Data came from immunoSEQ multiplex PCR; TCRdb stores just in-frame clones and leaves some out. The sample includes roughly 45,000 clones, around 80% of them seen just once. The sort gate was single viable CD3+CD4+CD8-CD45RO+ cells for memory CD4+ T cells. The sample consisted of memory CD4+ T cells from blood. The origin of the receptors is an adult in good health and CMV-seronegative.

The chain is built from TRBV28 and TRBJ1-5; D is uncertain. The CDR3 length is 13 residues. Trimming removed 6 bases from V and 2 bases from J, with 8 bases in between. CDR1 and CDR2 from the germline V gene are MDHEN and SYDVKM. CDR3 residues: CASRNTRNQPQHF. The CDR3 nucleotides are TGTGCCAGCAGAAATACGCGCAATCAGCCCCAGCATTTT.

The V call is TRBV5-6, the J call TRBJ2-7, with D unresolved. The CDR3 loop spans 14 amino acids. CDR1 SGHDT and CDR2 YYEEEE come from the germline V gene. The V end lost 4 bases, the J end lost 6 bases, and 17 bases lay between the germline ends. DNA of the CDR3: TGTGCCAGCAGCCTTCGGATTGGATCGGCCGAGCAGTACTTC. This translates into CASSLRIGSAEQYF. Full variable domain (outside the CDR3, taken from reference TRBV5-6 and TRBJ2-7): DAGVTQSPTHLIKTRGQQVTLRCSPKSGHDTVSWYQQALGQGPQFIFQYYEEEERQRGNFPDRFSGHQFPNYSSELNVNALLLGDSALYLCASSLRIGSAEQYFGPGTRLTVT.

V gene TRBV5-1 combines with J gene TRBJ1-5; D call uncertain. V was cut by 4 bases and J by 0 bases, with 5 bases left in between. Per the germline V gene, CDR1 is SGHRS and CDR2 is YFSETQ. The CDR3 covers 13 residues. In DNA form, the CDR3 reads TGCGCCAGCAGCGCGGATAGCAATCAGCCCCAGCATTTT. Translating it yields CASSADSNQPQHF.

V is TRBV28 and J is TRBJ1-1; TRBD1 might be the D (5 bases). The CDR3 has 16 residues. V shed 2 bases and J shed 3 bases, with 16 bases lying between them. Germline assignment: CDR1 MDHEN and CDR2 SYDVKM. The CDR3 bases are TGTGCCAGCAGTTTAGTCCTGGGAGCGGGGCACACTGAAGCTTTCTTT. Amino acid sequence: CASSLVLGAGHTEAFF.

This chain links TRBV5-1 with TRBJ1-1; 9 bases fit TRBD1. The germline V gene encodes CDR1 SGHRS and CDR2 YFSETQ. The V gene end was trimmed by 2 bases and the J gene end by 1 base; junction bases not matched to a gene: 3. There are 15 residues in the CDR3. The CDR3 coding sequence is TGCGCCAGCAGCTTTACGGGACAGGGGAACACTGAAGCTTTCTTT. It codes for CASSFTGQGNTEAFF.

V is TRBV5-5 and J is TRBJ1-5, with D possibly matching TRBD1 (6 bases). CDR1 and CDR2 (germline): SGHKS, YYEKEE (reference sequence). Trimming left V 4 bases short and J 7 bases short, with 15 bases between. The CDR3 contains 14 residues. This chain's CDR3 is CASSRLVGGQPQHF. CDR3 coding DNA: TGTGCCAGCAGCCGGCTCGTAGGGGGACAGCCCCAGCATTTT.

V usage is TRBV10-3 and J usage is TRBJ2-7; TRBD1 is a possible D gene (6 bases). The CDR3 runs 15 residues. Germline CDR1 is ENHRY and CDR2 is SYGVKD. V was shortened by 0 bases and J by 4 bases, with 13 bases between the two germline ends. The CDR3 sequence: CAISESRPGAYEQYF. Here the CDR3 DNA reads TGTGCCATCAGTGAGTCTAGACCAGGGGCTTACGAGCAGTACTTC.

The chain combines TRBV7-2 with TRBJ2-5; no reliable D call. CDR1 SGHTA and CDR2 FQGNSA come from the germline V gene. The CDR3 sequence is 13 residues long. The V gene lost 1 base and the J gene lost 6 bases, with 9 bases spanning the gap. The CDR3 loop reads CASSLDLDKTQYF. DNA for the CDR3: TGTGCCAGCAGCTTAGACCTAGACAAGACCCAGTACTTC.

This chain joins TRBV28 and TRBJ1-2; TRBD1 matches at 7 bases. Germline CDR1 is MDHEN and CDR2 is SYDVKM. The CDR3 has 13 amino acids. V dropped 6 bases and J dropped 6; count of bases not matched to a gene: 7. Here the CDR3 DNA reads TGTGCCAGCAGACCTACAGGGGTCGATGGCTACACCTTC. Translating gives CASRPTGVDGYTF.

CDR3 DNA: TGTGCCAGCAGATTCCGGACAGTCAAAGAGACCCAGTACTTC. Its translation is CASRFRTVKETQYF. V usage is TRBV6-1 and J usage is TRBJ2-5; possible D gene TRBD1, 6 bases. CDR1 MNHNS and CDR2 SASEGT come from the germline V gene. Trimming removed 6 bases at V and 3 bases at J, with 14 bases between. This CDR3 has 14 residues.

The J gene is TRBJ1-2, the V gene TRBV20-1; unclear D gene. This CDR3 has 11 amino acids. V was shortened by 3 bases and J by 2 bases, with 4 bases between the two germline ends. Germline V gives CDR1 DFQATT, CDR2 SNEGSKA (reference sequence). Here the CDR3 reads CSASANYGYTF. CDR3 sequence (DNA): TGCAGTGCTAGTGCCAACTATGGCTACACCTTC.

The chain couples TRBV5-1 to TRBJ1-1; D might be TRBD1 (5 bases). V was clipped by 0 bases and J by 7 bases, with 7 bases between them. There are 12 residues in the CDR3. CDR1 is SGHRS and CDR2 is YFSETQ in the germline V gene. The CDR3 DNA sequence: TGCGCCAGCAGCTTGGGGGGCAATGAAGCTTTCTTT. Its protein product is CASSLGGNEAFF.

The CDR3 sequence is CASSVTSGGGNEQFF. CDR3 sequence (DNA): TGTGCCAGCAGCGTTACTAGCGGGGGTGGGAATGAGCAGTTCTTC. The chain uses TRBV11-2 and TRBJ2-1; 11 bases are shared with TRBD2. The CDR3 length is 15 residues. V lost 5 bases, J lost 7 bases, and 7 bases stayed unmatched. Germline V gene lookup returns CDR1 SGHAT and CDR2 FQNNGV.

The chain links TRBV18 to TRBJ2-3; D might be TRBD2 (5 bases). Germline V gene sequence: CDR1 KGHSH, CDR2 LQKENI. The CDR3 consists of 14 residues. Trimming removed 3 bases from V and 7 bases from J, with 14 bases in between. Written as DNA, the CDR3 is TGTGCCAGCTCACCCTCCCGATCCGGGAATACGCAGTATTTT. This codes for CASSPSRSGNTQYF.

CDR3 DNA sequence: TGTGCCAGCAGTTCGAACAGGGGGCTGGGCTATGGCTACACCTTC. This gives the protein CASSSNRGLGYGYTF. V usage is TRBV5-5 and J usage is TRBJ1-2; 9 positions match TRBD1. The CDR3 runs to 15 residues. V lost 5 bases to trimming and J lost 4 bases; unmatched junction nucleotides: 9. Germline CDR1 reads SGHKS; CDR2 reads YYEKEE (reference sequence). Full variable domain (remainder filled in from reference TRBV5-5 and TRBJ1-2): DAGVTQSPTHLIKTRGQQVTLRCSPISGHKSVSWYQQVLGQGPQFIFQYYEKEERGRGNFPDRFSARQFPNYSSELNVNALLLGDSALYLCASSSNRGLGYGYTFGSGTRLTVV.

CDR3 amino acids: CAISGRGTGANVLTF. CDR3 sequence (DNA): TGTGCCATCAGTGGCAGGGGAACCGGGGCCAACGTCCTGACTTTC. This chain connects TRBV10-3 to TRBJ2-6, with D possibly matching TRBD1 (6 bases). The germline V gene encodes CDR1 ENHRY and CDR2 SYGVKD. The CDR3 runs to 15 residues. V dropped 4 bases and J dropped 4 bases, with 11 bases sitting between them.

A note on this clone: One junction end does not reproduce the germline sequence, and a read error may be involved. The V call is TRBV2, the J call TRBJ1-1; D possibly corresponds to TRBD1 (5 bases). Per the germline V gene, CDR1 is SNHLY and CDR2 is FYNNEI. The CDR3 is 11 residues long. The CDR3 nucleotides are TGTGCCAGCAGTGTCGGGACCGAAGCTTCCTTT. Its translation: CASSVGTEASF. The whole variable domain, remainder taken from reference TRBV2 and TRBJ1-1, is EPEVTQTPSHQVTQMGQEVILRCVPISNHLYFYWYRQILGQKVEFLVSFYNNEISEKSEIFDDQFSVERPDGSNFTLKIRSTKLEDSAMYFCASSVGTEASFGQGTRLTVV.

The rearrangement joins TRBV5-1 to TRBJ2-5; 10 positions match TRBD1. V shed 0 bases, J shed 3 bases, and the junction held 14 bases outside the gene matches. Germline loops: CDR1 SGHRS, CDR2 YFSETQ. The CDR3 totals 19 residues. CDR3 coding DNA: TGCGCCAGCAGCTTGGCCAGGGACAGGGGTCAATCTTTGGAAGAGACCCAGTACTTC. Its translation is CASSLARDRGQSLEETQYF.

The rearrangement joins TRBV5-4 to TRBJ1-2, with TRBD1 matching over 7 bases. The V and J ends lost 2 bases and 4 bases, in that order; junction bases with no gene match: 2. Germline values: CDR1 SGHNT, CDR2 YYREEE (reference sequence). CDR3 length: 13 residues. CDR3 nucleotide sequence: TGTGCCAGCAGCTTTGAGGGGGCCTATGGCTACACCTTC. Translating gives CASSFEGAYGYTF.

The chain has TRBV6-1 and TRBJ2-7; 9 bases match TRBD1. Per germline, CDR1 MNHNS and CDR2 SASEGT. The CDR3 is made up of 15 amino acids. V was clipped by 1 base and J by 8 bases; unmatched bases: 9. The CDR3 DNA sequence: TGTGCCAGCAGTGAAGTTTTAGGGACAGGGATGAAGCAGTACTTC. It codes for CASSEVLGTGMKQYF.

The chain combines TRBV18 with TRBJ1-6; D is undetermined. In germline, CDR1 is KGHSH, CDR2 LQKENI. V shed 3 bases and J shed 0 bases, with 9 bases lying between them. This CDR3 contains 16 residues. CDR3 sequence reads: CASSPYQSSYNSPLHF. DNA of the CDR3: TGTGCCAGCTCACCGTACCAGAGCTCCTATAATTCACCCCTCCACTTT.

V and J are TRBV2 and TRBJ2-7; TRBD1 might be the D (6 bases). There are 15 residues in the CDR3. Germline CDR1 reads SNHLY; CDR2 reads FYNNEI. V was shortened by 2 bases and J by 7 bases, with 18 bases between the two germline ends. The CDR3 is CASSEQGTSRGEQYF. The DNA of the CDR3 is TGTGCCAGCAGTGAACAGGGGACGTCGAGGGGGGAGCAGTACTTC.

The chain employs TRBV5-1 and TRBJ2-5, with 7 bases lining up with TRBD2. In germline, CDR1 is SGHRS, CDR2 YFSETQ. The J segment lost 5 bases and the V segment lost 0 bases, leaving 7 bases of the junction unmatched. This CDR3 contains 15 residues. The CDR3 loop reads CASSLAQGGRETQYF. The CDR3 coding sequence is TGCGCCAGCAGCTTGGCCCAGGGAGGGCGGGAGACCCAGTACTTC. The variable domain in full, completed from reference TRBV5-1 and TRBJ2-5, reads KAGVTQTPRYLIKTRGQQVTLSCSPISGHRSVSWYQQTPGQGLQFLFEYFSETQRNKGNFPGRFSGRQFSNSRSEMNVSTLELGDSALYLCASSLAQGGRETQYFGPGTRLLVL.

This chain links TRBV30 with TRBJ1-1, with 10 bases fitting TRBD1. This CDR3 spans 13 amino acids. The germline gives CDR1 GTSNPN, CDR2 SVGIG (reference sequence). Unmatched junction bases numbered 4, after V lost 8 bases and J lost 1 base. CDR3 coding DNA: TGTGCCAGGGACAGGGGCTCGAACACTGAAGCTTTCTTT. Translated, it gives CARDRGSNTEAFF.

V usage is TRBV27 and J usage is TRBJ2-3, with D unresolved. Germline loops: CDR1 MNHEY, CDR2 SMNVEV (reference sequence). With 3 bases removed from V and 2 bases from J, the gap between germline ends came to 15 bases. The CDR3 has 16 residues. The CDR3: CASSFRVQYNTDTQYF. DNA of the CDR3: TGTGCCAGCAGTTTTCGAGTCCAGTATAACACAGATACGCAGTATTTT.

The chain has TRBV6-5 and TRBJ2-3, with D unresolved. The CDR3 spans 12 residues. Germline CDR1 and CDR2: MNHEY and SVGAGI. The V end was cut by 5 bases, the J end by 5 bases, with 8 bases between. The CDR3 bases are TGTGCCAGCAGTCGCAACAGAGATACGCAGTATTTT. Translation gives CASSRNRDTQYF.

V is TRBV6-6 and J is TRBJ1-2; TRBD1 aligns across 8 bases. J lost 8 bases, V lost 5 bases, and 4 bases had no gene match. CDR3 size: 12 residues. Looked up from germline, CDR1 is MNHNY and CDR2 is SVGAGI (reference sequence). This chain's CDR3 is CASSQGARGYTF. CDR3 in DNA: TGTGCCAGCAGTCAGGGGGCAAGAGGCTACACCTTC.